This TCR beta chain was documented in a study of cytomegalovirus exposure and HLA in healthy donors (dated by TCRdb to the late 2010s). At the level of the whole study: According to a later analysis, the 120 or so validation repertoires were produced on the same platform as the approximately 600 repertoires of the first cohort. Along with the roughly 670-subject first cohort, a separate validation cohort of 120 different subjects was used. The study aimed to test whether signatures of past pathogen exposure could be identified by cataloging public T cell receptors. The study combined high-throughput TCR immunosequencing, statistical association of individual TCRs with disease status, and machine learning to predict cytomegalovirus infection status. Points the paper makes about the study in general: A later analysis found that TCRs clustered in the first cohort also tended to co-occur in the 100 to 150 validation repertoires, with roughly 95% of cluster scores above 0. The classifier was reported to diagnose cytomegalovirus status with high specificity and sensitivity in both the original and validation cohorts. In vitro tests confirmed that a few of the cytomegalovirus-associated TCR beta chains recognize cytomegalovirus antigens. The study gave a list of about 170 TCR beta chains associated with cytomegalovirus. The authors suggested that the approach could potentially be extended to other disease states and immunological phenotypes. A later analysis lacked HLA typing for the validation cohort, so it scored co-occurrence in that cohort across all 110 or so repertoires. Most TCR sequences were seen in very few donors, while some public TCRs were found in many individuals.

The donors were included in the validation cohort of around 120 subjects, a group kept apart from the approximately 650-subject first cohort. Library construction relied on the immunoSEQ multiplex PCR assay. In the source study's methods: A statistical classification framework was built for diagnosing cytomegalovirus status from the catalog of TCR beta chain sequences. Sourced from immuneACCESS, this table was stored by TCRdb with only in-frame sequences that have V and J called. A share of the clones is absent; for the studies checked, an unresolved V gene accounts for under half, and the remainder has no known explanation. V and J calls and clone size are as listed in that table; D and trimming were resolved from the DNA. The sample profile shows some 220,000 clones; 85% to 95% of them were found once. The leading ten clones occupy approximately 0.99% of the sample. From the germline V gene, CDR1 is MGHRA and CDR2 is YSYEKL. V is cut back by 4 bases and J by 4 bases, with 2 bases in the junction unmatched. The CDR3 covers 15 residues, taking in both the cysteine and the phenylalanine. Only CDR3 DNA remains: 45 bases, in frame from the first base.

Concerning this clone itself: What this receptor recognizes is not known. It has no much larger one-base neighbor in the sample; base qualities were not kept.

The specimen was PBMCs. This clonotype was sampled from a woman under 30 in good health and CMV-seronegative. The chain is made from TRBV4-1 and TRBJ2-7; 15 junctional bases match TRBD2. The CDR3 reads as follows: CASSPGTSGRYEQYF. The nucleotide sequence is TGCGCCAGCAGCCCGGGGACTAGCGGGAGGTACGAGCAGTACTTC.